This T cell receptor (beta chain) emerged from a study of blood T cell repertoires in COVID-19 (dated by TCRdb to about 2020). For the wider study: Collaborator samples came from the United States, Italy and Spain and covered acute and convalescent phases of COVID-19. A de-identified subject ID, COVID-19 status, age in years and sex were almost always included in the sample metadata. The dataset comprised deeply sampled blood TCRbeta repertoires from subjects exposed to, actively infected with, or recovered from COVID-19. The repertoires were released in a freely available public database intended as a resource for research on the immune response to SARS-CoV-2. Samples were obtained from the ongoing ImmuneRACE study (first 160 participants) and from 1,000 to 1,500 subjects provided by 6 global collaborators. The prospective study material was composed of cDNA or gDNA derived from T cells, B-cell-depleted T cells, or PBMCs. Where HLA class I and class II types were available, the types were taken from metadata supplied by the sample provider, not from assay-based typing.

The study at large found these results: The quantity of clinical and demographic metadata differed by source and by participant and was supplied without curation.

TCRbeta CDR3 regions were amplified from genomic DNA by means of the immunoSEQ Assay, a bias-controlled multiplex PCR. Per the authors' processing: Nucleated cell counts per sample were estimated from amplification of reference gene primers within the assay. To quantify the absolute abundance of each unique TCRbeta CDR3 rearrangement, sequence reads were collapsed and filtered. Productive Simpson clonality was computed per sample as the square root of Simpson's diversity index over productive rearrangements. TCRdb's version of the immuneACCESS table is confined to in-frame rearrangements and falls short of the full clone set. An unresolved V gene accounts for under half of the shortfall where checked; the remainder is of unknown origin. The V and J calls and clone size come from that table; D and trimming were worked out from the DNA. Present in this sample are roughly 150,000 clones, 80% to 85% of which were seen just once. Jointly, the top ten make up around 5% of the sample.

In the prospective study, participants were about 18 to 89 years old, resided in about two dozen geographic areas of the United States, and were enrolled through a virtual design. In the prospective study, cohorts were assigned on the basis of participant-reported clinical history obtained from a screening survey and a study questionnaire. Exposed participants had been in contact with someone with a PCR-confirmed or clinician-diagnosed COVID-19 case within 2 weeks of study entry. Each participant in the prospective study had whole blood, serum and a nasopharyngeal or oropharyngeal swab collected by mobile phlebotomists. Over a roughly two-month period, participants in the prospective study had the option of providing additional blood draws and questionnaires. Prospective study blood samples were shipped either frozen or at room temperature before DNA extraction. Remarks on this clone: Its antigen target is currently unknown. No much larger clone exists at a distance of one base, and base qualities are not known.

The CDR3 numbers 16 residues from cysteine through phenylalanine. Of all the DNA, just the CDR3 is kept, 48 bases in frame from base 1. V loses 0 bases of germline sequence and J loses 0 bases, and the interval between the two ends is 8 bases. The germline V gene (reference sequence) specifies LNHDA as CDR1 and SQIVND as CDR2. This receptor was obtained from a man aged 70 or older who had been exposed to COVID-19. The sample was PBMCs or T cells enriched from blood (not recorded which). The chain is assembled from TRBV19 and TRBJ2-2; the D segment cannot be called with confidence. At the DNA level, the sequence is TGTGCCAGTAGTATAGATAATGCAGCGAACACCGGGGAGCTGTTTTTT. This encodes CASSIDNAANTGELFF.